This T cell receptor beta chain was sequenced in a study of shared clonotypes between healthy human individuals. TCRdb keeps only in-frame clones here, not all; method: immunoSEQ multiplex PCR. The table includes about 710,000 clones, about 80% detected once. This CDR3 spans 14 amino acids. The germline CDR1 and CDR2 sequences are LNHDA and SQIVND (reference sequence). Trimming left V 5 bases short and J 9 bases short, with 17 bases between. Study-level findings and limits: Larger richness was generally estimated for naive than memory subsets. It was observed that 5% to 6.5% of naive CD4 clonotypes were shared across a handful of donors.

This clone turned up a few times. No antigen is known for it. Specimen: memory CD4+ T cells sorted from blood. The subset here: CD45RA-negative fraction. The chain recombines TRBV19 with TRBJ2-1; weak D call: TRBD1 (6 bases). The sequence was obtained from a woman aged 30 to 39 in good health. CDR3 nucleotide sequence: TGTGCCAGTAGTCCGCGTGGGGGCAGAAGTGAGCAGTTCTTC. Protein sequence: CASSPRGGRSEQFF.